This T cell receptor beta chain comes out of a study of blood T cell repertoires in COVID-19. Methods used by the authors: Reference gene primer amplification in the assay estimated nucleated cell counts. Method: immunoSEQ multiplex PCR; TCRdb's copy keeps in-frame clones and lacks some. V, J and clone size were drawn from that table, and D and trimming were deduced from the DNA. The sample has 95,000 to 150,000 clones; 88% are singletons. The receptor was derived from a human donor in a cohort sampled during active COVID-19. Sequenced input: peripheral blood.

In DNA, the CDR3 is TGTGCCAGCAGCTTAGGTAGGACTAGCGGGAATGAGCAGTTCTTC. Amino acid sequence: CASSLGRTSGNEQFF. The chain recombines TRBV11-3 with TRBJ2-1, with 11 positions matching TRBD2. Germline trimming cut 1 base from V and 7 bases from J; bases unmatched to any gene: 3. Germline CDR1 is SGHNT and CDR2 is YENEEA. The CDR3 sequence is 15 residues long.